The TCR beta chain under discussion was sequenced for a study of CD8 T cells in ankylosing spondylitis. Whole-study results and caveats: Researchers report that disease-linked clones proved CD8+ and relatively rare in peripheral blood. Disease-linked clones were reportedly significantly enriched in matched ankylosing spondylitis synovial fluid. Within ankylosing spondylitis blood, a TCR beta motif made up of eight highly homologous variants appeared to be characteristic.

Unmatched junction bases numbered 13, after V lost 6 bases and J lost 7 bases. The length of the CDR3 is 15 residues. TCRdb re-derived calls from the 5' RACE reads in MiXCR, one entry per CDR3 protein. The data contain roughly 440,000 distinct CDR3 sequences, 17% of them seen just once; the ten biggest clones take up 0.85% to 1.3%. In its sample, this clonotype was seen a few times. The antigen remains unidentified. The V and J genes are TRBV12-3 or TRBV12-4 and TRBJ2-7; the match to TRBD1 covers 9 bases. The sequence was obtained from a male donor with ankylosing spondylitis. Sequencing used blood, either unsorted or a sorted T cell fraction (not recorded which). The CDR3 reads CASRIFGQGFYEQYF. The CDR3 DNA reads TGTGCCAGCAGAATCTTTGGACAGGGGTTTTATGAGCAGTACTTC.